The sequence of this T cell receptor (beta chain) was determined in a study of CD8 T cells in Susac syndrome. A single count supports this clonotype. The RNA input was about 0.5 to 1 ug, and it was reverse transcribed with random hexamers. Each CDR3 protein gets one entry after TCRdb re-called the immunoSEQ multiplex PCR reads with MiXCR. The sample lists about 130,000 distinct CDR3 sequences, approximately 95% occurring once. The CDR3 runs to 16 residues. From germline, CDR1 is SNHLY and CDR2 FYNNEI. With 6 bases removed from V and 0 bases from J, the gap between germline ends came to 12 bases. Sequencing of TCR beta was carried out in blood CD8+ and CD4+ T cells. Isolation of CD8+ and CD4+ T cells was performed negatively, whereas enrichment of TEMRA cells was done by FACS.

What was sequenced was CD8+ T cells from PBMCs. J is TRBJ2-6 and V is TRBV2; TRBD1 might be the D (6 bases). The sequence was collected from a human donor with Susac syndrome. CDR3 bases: TGTGCCAGCAGCCGGGACACCTTCTCTGGGGCCAACGTCCTGACTTTC. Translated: CASSRDTFSGANVLTF. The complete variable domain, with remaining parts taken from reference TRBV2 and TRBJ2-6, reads EPEVTQTPSHQVTQMGQEVILRCVPISNHLYFYWYRQILGQKVEFLVSFYNNEISEKSEIFDDQFSVERPDGSNFTLKIRSTKLEDSAMYFCASSRDTFSGANVLTFGAGSRLTVL.